The sequence of this T cell receptor (beta chain) was determined in a study of T cell responses to AZD1222 COVID-19 vaccine. Germline CDR1 SGHTS, CDR2 YDEGEE. The CDR3 consists of 16 residues. V was clipped by 4 bases and J by 6 bases; unmatched bases: 10. Some clones are missing from TCRdb's copy, which holds only in-frame ones; the method was immunoSEQ multiplex PCR. The data show approximately 150,000 clones, approximately 94% seen once. Sequences were derived from peripheral blood, sampled on day 0 of AZD1222 vaccination. This TCR came from an adult in good health. This chain uses TRBV5-8 with TRBJ1-6, with 7 bases that match TRBD1. Written as DNA, the CDR3 is TGTGCCAGCAGCAAGAGCCGGGACAGCAGTAATTCACCCCTCCACTTT. The encoded protein is CASSKSRDSSNSPLHF. The whole variable domain, remainder taken from reference TRBV5-8 and TRBJ1-6, is EAGVTQSPTHLIKTRGQQATLRCSPISGHTSVYWYQQALGLGLQFLLWYDEGEERNRGNFPPRFSGRQFPNYSSELNVNALELEDSALYLCASSKSRDSSNSPLHFGNGTRLTVT.